One and the same sample provided the 2 T cell receptor beta chains below, sequenced in a study of T-cell reconstitution after alpha-beta-depleted transplantation in children. Unique molecular identifiers featured in how the TCRbeta library was prepared. TCRdb reprocessed the PCR reads with MiXCR, giving one entry per CDR3 protein. Among approximately 200,000 distinct CDR3 sequences, roughly 15% were seen once, and the ten largest hold roughly 13%. The sample consisted of PBMCs from the stem cell graft donor, taken from the stem cell graft. These receptors were collected from a human donor who donated a stem cell graft to a child with acute lymphoblastic leukemia.

This clonotype was counted between two and nine times. The rearrangement joins TRBV11-2 to TRBJ1-2, with a possible D match to TRBD1 (6 bases). The V end lost 3 bases, the J end lost 2 bases, and 13 bases lay between the germline ends. The germline V gene encodes CDR1 SGHAT and CDR2 FQNNGV. The CDR3 runs to 15 residues. The CDR3 protein is CASSFSRGGNYGYTF. The CDR3 DNA reads TGTGCCAGCAGCTTTAGCAGGGGAGGGAACTATGGCTACACCTTC.

In this sample, this clonotype turned up many times. The chain employs TRBV5-6 and TRBJ2-1, with unresolved D. V shed 6 bases and J shed 0 bases, with 19 bases lying between them. CDR3 size: 17 residues. Germline CDR1 reads SGHDT; CDR2 reads YYEEEE. CDR3 DNA sequence: TGTGCCAGCACCAAGGACCTAGAGACCAGCTCCTACAATGAGCAGTTCTTC. This gives the protein CASTKDLETSSYNEQFF. The full variable domain, completed using reference TRBV5-6 and TRBJ2-1, is DAGVTQSPTHLIKTRGQQVTLRCSPKSGHDTVSWYQQALGQGPQFIFQYYEEEERQRGNFPDRFSGHQFPNYSSELNVNALLLGDSALYLCASTKDLETSSYNEQFFGPGTRLTVL.